This TCR beta chain is drawn from a study of PD-1 blockade in classical Hodgkin lymphoma. Findings and limits, study-wide: It was reported that newly diagnosed patients had less baseline TCR diversity than healthy donors.

Germline assignment: CDR1 SGDLS and CDR2 YYNGEE. V trimming: 4 bases; J trimming: 2 bases; junction bases outside the gene matches: 10. The CDR3 is 16 amino acids. The data were produced by immunoSEQ multiplex PCR, yet TCRdb's version contains in-frame clones alone and is incomplete. Among several thousand clones listed, 73% were seen once. A note on this clone: Its cognate antigen is unknown.

Time point indicated: cycle 4 day 1 (C4D1), after around six weeks of nivolumab. Relapses following autologous stem cell transplantation were seen in all patients, with brentuximab vedotin exposure varying. PBMCs, once thawed, yielded CD8+ T cells isolated by magnetic negative selection. Patients had relapsed/refractory classical Hodgkin lymphoma with complete response, partial response or progressive disease as best response. The sequence was collected from a human donor with classical Hodgkin lymphoma. The input for sequencing was CD8+ T cells from blood, taken before the fourth cycle of nivolumab. This chain uses TRBV9 with TRBJ2-5; 8 bases map to TRBD1. CDR3 protein: CASSLQAGQGQETQYF. DNA for the CDR3: TGTGCCAGCAGCCTCCAAGCTGGACAGGGACAAGAGACCCAGTACTTC.